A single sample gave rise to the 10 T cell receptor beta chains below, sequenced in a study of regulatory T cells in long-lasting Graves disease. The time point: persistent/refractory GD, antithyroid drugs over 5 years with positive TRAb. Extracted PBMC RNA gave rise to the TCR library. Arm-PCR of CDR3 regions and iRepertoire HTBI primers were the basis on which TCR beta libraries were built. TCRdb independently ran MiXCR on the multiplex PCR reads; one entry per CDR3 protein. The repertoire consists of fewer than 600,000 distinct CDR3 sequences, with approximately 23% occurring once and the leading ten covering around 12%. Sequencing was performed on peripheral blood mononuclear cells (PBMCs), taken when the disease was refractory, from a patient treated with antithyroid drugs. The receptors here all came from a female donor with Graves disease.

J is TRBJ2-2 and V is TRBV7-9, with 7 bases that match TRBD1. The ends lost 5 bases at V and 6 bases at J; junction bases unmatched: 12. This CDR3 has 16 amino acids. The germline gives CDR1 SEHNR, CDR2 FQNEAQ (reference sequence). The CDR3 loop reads CASSAFGTANPGELFF. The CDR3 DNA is TGTGCCAGCAGCGCTTTCGGGACAGCCAACCCCGGGGAGCTGTTTTTT.

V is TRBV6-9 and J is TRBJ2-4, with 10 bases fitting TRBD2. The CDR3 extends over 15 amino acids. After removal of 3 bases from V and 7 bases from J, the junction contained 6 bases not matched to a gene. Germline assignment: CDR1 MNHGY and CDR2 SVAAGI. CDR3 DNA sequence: TGTGCCAGCAGTTACCTAGCGGGAGAAGGGAACATTCAGTACTTC. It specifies CASSYLAGEGNIQYF.

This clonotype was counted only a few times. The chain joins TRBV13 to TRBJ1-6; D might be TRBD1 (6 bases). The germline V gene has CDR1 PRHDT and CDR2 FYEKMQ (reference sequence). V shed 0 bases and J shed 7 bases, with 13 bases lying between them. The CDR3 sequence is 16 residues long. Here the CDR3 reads CASSLGPSGGNSPLHF. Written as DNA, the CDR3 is TGTGCCAGCAGCTTAGGCCCAAGCGGGGGCAATTCACCCCTCCACTTT.

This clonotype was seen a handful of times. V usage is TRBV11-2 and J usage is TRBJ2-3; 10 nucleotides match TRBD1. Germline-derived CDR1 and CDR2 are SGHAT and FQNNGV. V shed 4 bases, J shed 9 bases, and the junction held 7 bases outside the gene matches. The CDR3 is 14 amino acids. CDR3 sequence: CASSSPRTGGTQYF. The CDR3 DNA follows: TGTGCCAGCAGCTCCCCCAGGACAGGGGGGACGCAGTATTTT.

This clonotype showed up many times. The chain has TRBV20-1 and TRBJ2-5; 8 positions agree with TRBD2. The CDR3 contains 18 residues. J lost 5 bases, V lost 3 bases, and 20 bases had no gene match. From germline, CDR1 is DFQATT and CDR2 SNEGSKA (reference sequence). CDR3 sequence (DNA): TGCAGTGCTAGTCCCTCCATCCTCCGGTCGGGGGGGGTGGAGACCCAGTACTTC. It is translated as CSASPSILRSGGVETQYF.

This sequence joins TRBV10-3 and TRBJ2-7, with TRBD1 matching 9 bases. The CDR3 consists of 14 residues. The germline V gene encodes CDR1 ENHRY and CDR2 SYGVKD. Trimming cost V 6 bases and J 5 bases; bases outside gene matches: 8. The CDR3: CAIRVGTGYNEQYF. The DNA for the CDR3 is TGTGCCATCAGGGTAGGGACAGGGTACAACGAGCAGTACTTC.

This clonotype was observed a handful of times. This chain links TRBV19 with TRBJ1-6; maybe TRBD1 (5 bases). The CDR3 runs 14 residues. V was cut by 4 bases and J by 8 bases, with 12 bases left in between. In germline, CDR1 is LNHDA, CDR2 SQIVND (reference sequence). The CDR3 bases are TGTGCCAGTAGTACGACTGGGGGGGATTCACCCCTCCACTTT. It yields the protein CASSTTGGDSPLHF.

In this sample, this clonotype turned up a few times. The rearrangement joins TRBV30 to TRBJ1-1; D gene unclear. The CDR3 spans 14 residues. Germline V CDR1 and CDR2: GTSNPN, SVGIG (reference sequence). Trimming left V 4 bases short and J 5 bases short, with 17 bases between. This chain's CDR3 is CAWTPIGERTEAFF. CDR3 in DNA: TGTGCCTGGACCCCCATCGGGGAGAGGACTGAAGCTTTCTTT.

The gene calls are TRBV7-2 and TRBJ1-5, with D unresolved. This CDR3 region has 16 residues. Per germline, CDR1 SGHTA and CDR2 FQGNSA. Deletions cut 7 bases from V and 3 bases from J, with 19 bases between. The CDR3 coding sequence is TGTGCCAGCACCTCAGGCCCTGGCGCGGTCAATCAGCCCCAGCATTTT. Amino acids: CASTSGPGAVNQPQHF.

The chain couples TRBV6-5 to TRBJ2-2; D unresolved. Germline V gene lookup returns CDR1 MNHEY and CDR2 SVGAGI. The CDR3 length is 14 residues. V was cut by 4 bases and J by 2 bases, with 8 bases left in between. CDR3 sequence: CASSLRRNTGELFF. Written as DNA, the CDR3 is TGTGCCAGCAGTTTGCGGCGTAACACCGGGGAGCTGTTTTTT.